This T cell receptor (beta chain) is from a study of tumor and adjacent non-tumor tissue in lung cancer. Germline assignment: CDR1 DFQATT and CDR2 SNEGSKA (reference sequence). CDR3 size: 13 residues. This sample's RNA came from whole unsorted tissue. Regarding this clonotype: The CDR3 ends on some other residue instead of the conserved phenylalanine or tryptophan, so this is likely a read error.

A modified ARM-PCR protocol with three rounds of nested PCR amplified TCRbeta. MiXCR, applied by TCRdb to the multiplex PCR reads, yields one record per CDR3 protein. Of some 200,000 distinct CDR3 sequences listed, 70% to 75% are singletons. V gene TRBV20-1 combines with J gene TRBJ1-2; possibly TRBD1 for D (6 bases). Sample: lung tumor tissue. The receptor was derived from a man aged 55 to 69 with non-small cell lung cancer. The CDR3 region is CSASRGHDYGYTS. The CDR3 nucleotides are TGCAGTGCTAGCAGGGGACATGACTATGGTTACACCTCC.